The 32 T cell receptor beta chains given below trace back to one sample, sequenced in a study of blood T cell repertoires in COVID-19. Assay: immunoSEQ multiplex PCR; the TCRdb copy retains only in-frame clones and omits some. The sample yields about 210,000 clones, around nine tenths seen once. Material for sequencing was peripheral blood. The receptor set was obtained from a man aged 55 to 69 who had recovered from COVID-19.

The chain has TRBV5-1 and TRBJ1-6; 7 bases fit TRBD1. The CDR3 has 15 residues. After removal of 0 bases from V and 7 bases from J, the junction contained 4 bases not matched to a gene. Germline CDR1 reads SGHRS; CDR2 reads YFSETQ. This chain's CDR3 is CASSLAGTENSPLHF. The CDR3 DNA reads TGCGCCAGCAGCTTGGCCGGGACAGAAAATTCACCCCTCCACTTT.

The chain has TRBV19 and TRBJ1-4; the D is unclear. Germline V gene data show CDR1 as LNHDA and CDR2 as SQIVND (reference sequence). The length of the CDR3 is 15 residues. The V end was cut by 3 bases, the J end by 0 bases, with 8 bases between. The CDR3 region is CASSMLSATNEKLFF. CDR3 DNA sequence: TGTGCCAGTAGTATGTTGAGTGCAACTAATGAAAAACTGTTTTTT. The full variable domain, rest sourced from reference TRBV19 and TRBJ1-4, is DGGITQSPKYLFRKEGQNVTLSCEQNLNHDAMYWYRQDPGQGLRLIYYSQIVNDFQKGDIAEGYSVSREKKESFPLTVTSAQKNPTAFYLCASSMLSATNEKLFFGSGTQLSVL.

The CDR3 reads CASSSLAGGAGNEQFF. DNA of the CDR3: TGCGCCAGCAGCTCCCTCGCGGGGGGCGCGGGGAATGAGCAGTTCTTC. This chain links TRBV5-1 with TRBJ2-1; 8 positions agree with TRBD2. After removal of 3 bases from V and 7 bases from J, the junction contained 12 bases not matched to a gene. CDR1 and CDR2 from the germline V gene are SGHRS and YFSETQ. This CDR3 is built from 16 residues.

This sequence joins TRBV9 and TRBJ1-5; maybe TRBD1 (6 bases). Trimming pared 2 bases from V and 4 bases from J, leaving 13 bases between. The CDR3 is 15 amino acids. Germline lookup yields CDR1 SGDLS and CDR2 YYNGEE. CDR3 DNA sequence: TGTGCCAGCAGCGTCGGGGGGCTTCCGAATCAGCCCCAGCATTTT. This gives the protein CASSVGGLPNQPQHF. Full variable domain (rest looked up from reference TRBV9 and TRBJ1-5): DSGVTQTPKHLITATGQRVTLRCSPRSGDLSVYWYQQSLDQGLQFLIQYYNGEERAKGNILERFSAQQFPDLHSELNLSSLELGDSALYFCASSVGGLPNQPQHFGDGTRLSIL.

This chain connects TRBV2 to TRBJ1-5, with TRBD1 as a possible D gene (5 bases). Between the trimmed V and J ends, which lost 3 bases and 2 bases, there was a span of 11 bases. The CDR3 has 15 amino acids. Germline V CDR1 and CDR2: SNHLY, FYNNEI. The CDR3 loop is CASSDLGPGNQPQHF. In nucleotides, the CDR3 is TGTGCCAGCAGTGACTTGGGGCCGGGCAATCAGCCCCAGCATTTT.

CDR3 sequence: CASSPGEGYNEQFF. The CDR3 DNA follows: TGTGCCAGCTCACCAGGGGAGGGCTACAATGAGCAGTTCTTC. This sequence joins TRBV18 and TRBJ2-1; the match to TRBD2 covers 7 bases. CDR1 KGHSH and CDR2 LQKENI come from the germline V gene. This CDR3 region has 14 residues. Trimming cost V 2 bases and J 3 bases; bases outside gene matches: 1.

The rearrangement links TRBV29-1 to TRBJ2-7; TRBD1 agrees at 7 bases. Germline V gene sequence: CDR1 SQVTM, CDR2 ANQGSEA. The CDR3 covers 12 residues. V gave up 3 bases and J gave up 7 bases; unmatched junction bases: 6. The CDR3 loop reads CSVDRTRGEQYF. The CDR3 nucleotides are TGCAGCGTTGATAGGACCAGGGGGGAGCAGTACTTC.

The V and J genes are TRBV5-1 and TRBJ2-1; 15 bases match TRBD2. The CDR3 is 17 amino acids. V shed 1 base, J shed 7 bases, and the junction held 6 bases outside the gene matches. Germline CDR1 is SGHRS and CDR2 is YFSETQ. The CDR3 is CASSLKGLAGGINEQFF. In nucleotides, the CDR3 is TGCGCCAGCAGCTTGAAGGGACTAGCGGGAGGTATTAATGAGCAGTTCTTC.

V usage is TRBV9 and J usage is TRBJ1-2, with D hard to call. Germline V gives CDR1 SGDLS, CDR2 YYNGEE. The ends were cut back, 2 bases at V and 0 bases at J, with 8 bases in the middle. The CDR3 is 14 residues long. This chain's CDR3 is CASSVDAANYGYTF. The CDR3 DNA is TGTGCCAGCAGCGTCGATGCAGCTAACTATGGCTACACCTTC.

This rearrangement joins TRBV3-1 (or the pseudogene TRBV3-2) to TRBJ2-5; 12 nucleotides line up with TRBD2. The length of the CDR3 is 14 residues. Germline loops: CDR1 LGHDT, CDR2 YNNKEL (reference sequence). The V and J ends lost 4 bases and 5 bases, in that order; junction bases with no gene match: 2. CDR3 region: CASSPGLAGETQYF. The CDR3 region has the DNA TGTGCCAGCAGCCCCGGACTAGCGGGGGAGACCCAGTACTTC.

CDR3 DNA sequence: TGTGCCAGCAGTCCCCTTCGTCTCGGCGAGCAGTACTTC. Its translation: CASSPLRLGEQYF. The V and J genes are TRBV27 and TRBJ2-7, with D unresolved. This CDR3 has 13 amino acids. Trimming took 5 bases from V and 6 from J, leaving 14 bases between them. Germline V gene data show CDR1 as MNHEY and CDR2 as SMNVEV (reference sequence).

The chain links TRBV10-3 to TRBJ2-5; D gene unclear. The CDR3 is made up of 13 amino acids. Looked up from germline, CDR1 is ENHRY and CDR2 is SYGVKD. V was pared by 2 bases and J by 5 bases, with 9 bases between. CDR3 loop: CAISERGPETQYF. As DNA, the CDR3 is TGTGCCATCAGTGAGAGAGGTCCCGAGACCCAGTACTTC.

The V call is TRBV11-3, the J call TRBJ2-3; the match to TRBD2 covers 7 bases. The CDR3 loop spans 17 amino acids. Germline V lookup: CDR1 SGHNT, CDR2 YENEEA. V was pared by 7 bases and J by 5 bases, with 18 bases of the junction left unmatched. The CDR3 bases are TGTGCCAGCATCTCCCCAATTGGACTAGTGGACGAAGATACGCAGTATTTT. It specifies CASISPIGLVDEDTQYF.

V gene TRBV7-8 combines with J gene TRBJ1-4; D possibly corresponds to TRBD1 (6 bases). CDR1 and CDR2 (germline): SGHVS, FQNEAQ. The CDR3 extends over 13 amino acids. The V gene lost 4 bases and the J gene lost 9 bases, with 12 bases spanning the gap. In DNA form, the CDR3 reads TGTGCCAGCAGCTCTGGCAGGGGACAAAAACTGTTTTTT. Translated: CASSSGRGQKLFF.

The genes are TRBV5-1 and TRBJ2-3; maybe TRBD1 (6 bases). Trimming stripped 3 bases from V and 1 base from J, with 21 bases between. Germline V gene sequence: CDR1 SGHRS, CDR2 YFSETQ. The CDR3 has 18 residues. The CDR3 coding sequence is TGCGCCAGCAGCTCTAGACAGGAACAGCTGAAGGGCACAGATACGCAGTATTTT. Translating it yields CASSSRQEQLKGTDTQYF.

J is TRBJ1-1 and V is TRBV7-6; D not certain. The CDR3 is 16 residues long. Trimming took 2 bases from V and 0 from J, leaving 13 bases between them. Germline lookup yields CDR1 SGHVS and CDR2 FNYEAQ. The CDR3 DNA reads as TGTGCCAGCAGCTTAAGTAATCCGGGTTTGAACACTGAAGCTTTCTTT. Encoded protein: CASSLSNPGLNTEAFF.

The rearrangement links TRBV5-4 to TRBJ2-1; 7 bases fit TRBD2. This CDR3 is 14 amino acids long. The trim removed 4 bases at V and 2 bases at J, leaving 3 bases unmatched. Germline loops: CDR1 SGHNT, CDR2 YYREEE (reference sequence). CDR3 amino acids: CASSGRVAYNEQFF. The CDR3 nucleotides read TGTGCCAGCAGCGGGAGGGTCGCCTACAATGAGCAGTTCTTC.

The V and J genes are TRBV3-1 (or the pseudogene TRBV3-2) and TRBJ1-2, with D possibly matching TRBD1 (5 bases). The CDR3 has 13 amino acids. Germline CDR1 and CDR2: LGHDT and YNNKEL (reference sequence). Trimming took off 5 bases at V and 8 bases at J, with 15 bases between the two ends. CDR3 DNA sequence: TGTGCCAGCAGCTACCGGGACTCCAGAGGCTACACCTTC. Translated, it gives CASSYRDSRGYTF.

The chain links TRBV7-8 to TRBJ2-7; D is undetermined. The V end was cut by 2 bases, the J end by 5 bases, with 16 bases between. CDR3 length equals 15 residues. CDR1 SGHVS and CDR2 FQNEAQ come from the germline V gene. The CDR3: CASSLTRGGAHEQYF. The CDR3 DNA reads as TGTGCCAGCAGCTTAACCCGCGGCGGAGCTCACGAGCAGTACTTC.

The V and J genes are TRBV6-2 or TRBV6-3 and TRBJ1-1; D is perhaps TRBD1 (5 bases). Trimming shortened V by 4 bases and J by 1 base, and 13 bases separated the two germline ends. The germline CDR1 and CDR2 sequences are MNHEY and SVGEGT. This CDR3 comprises 15 residues. The CDR3 DNA is TGTGCCAGCAGTTCCAGGGAGGGTCGGAACACTGAAGCTTTCTTT. Encoded protein: CASSSREGRNTEAFF.

The V gene is TRBV19, the J gene TRBJ2-6; 14 bases map to TRBD2. The CDR3 spans 20 residues. CDR1 LNHDA and CDR2 SQIVND come from the germline V gene (reference sequence). The J segment lost 1 base and the V segment lost 3 bases, leaving 8 bases of the junction unmatched. The CDR3 is CASSIPTTSGGGSGANVLTF. CDR3 DNA sequence: TGTGCCAGTAGTATCCCAACGACTAGCGGGGGGGGATCTGGGGCCAACGTCCTGACTTTC.

The chain combines TRBV2 with TRBJ2-7; no clear D gene. This CDR3 is 15 amino acids long. Germline lookup yields CDR1 SNHLY and CDR2 FYNNEI. Trimming removed 2 bases from V and 0 bases from J, with 11 bases in between. The CDR3 coding sequence is TGTGCCAGCAGTGAATCTGAGTATAGCTCCTACGAGCAGTACTTC. It is translated as CASSESEYSSYEQYF.

The V and J genes are TRBV9 and TRBJ1-1, with no clear D. Germline CDR1 SGDLS, CDR2 YYNGEE. This CDR3 has 14 amino acids. V was pared by 0 bases and J by 1 base, with 7 bases between. The CDR3 DNA reads as TGTGCCAGCAGCGTAGGTCCAGGGAACACTGAAGCTTTCTTT. Residues: CASSVGPGNTEAFF.

This clone was seen only once. This chain joins TRBV7-9 and TRBJ1-2; 10 nucleotides line up with TRBD1. Germline V gene lookup returns CDR1 SEHNR and CDR2 FQNEAQ (reference sequence). The CDR3 totals 16 residues. Unmatched junction bases numbered 8, after V lost 4 bases and J lost 3 bases. In DNA, the CDR3 is TGTGCCAGCAGCTACCTCCCGGGACAGGGGTACTATGGCTACACCTTC. Protein sequence: CASSYLPGQGYYGYTF.

The rearrangement joins TRBV19 to TRBJ1-1; 7 bases are shared with TRBD1. The germline CDR1 and CDR2 sequences are LNHDA and SQIVND (reference sequence). Unmatched junction bases numbered 5, after V lost 3 bases and J lost 7 bases. The CDR3 totals 13 residues. CDR3: CASSIGQGVEAFF. The CDR3 bases are TGTGCCAGTAGTATTGGCCAGGGGGTTGAAGCTTTCTTT.

This rearrangement joins TRBV5-4 to TRBJ2-6; D remains ambiguous. Trimming pared 2 bases from V and 0 bases from J, leaving 15 bases between. The CDR3 totals 18 residues. Germline CDR1 reads SGHNT; CDR2 reads YYREEE (reference sequence). This chain's CDR3 is CASSFYSSKSSGANVLTF. The CDR3 nucleotides read TGTGCCAGCAGCTTTTACTCTTCGAAGAGCTCTGGGGCCAACGTCCTGACTTTC.

J is TRBJ2-3 and V is TRBV6-2 or TRBV6-3; 7 nucleotides line up with TRBD2. The CDR3 is 16 amino acids. V dropped 0 bases and J dropped 3; count of bases not matched to a gene: 6. CDR1 is MNHEY and CDR2 is SVGEGT in the germline V gene. The CDR3 spells CASSYSPGGLTDTQYF. In DNA, the CDR3 is TGTGCCAGCAGTTACTCGCCCGGGGGGTTGACAGATACGCAGTATTTT.

This clone was observed a single time. The chain joins TRBV30 to TRBJ2-5; 8 nucleotides align to TRBD2. The CDR3 has 14 amino acids. J lost 3 bases, V lost 3 bases, and 6 bases had no gene match. Germline lookup yields CDR1 GTSNPN and CDR2 SVGIG (reference sequence). The CDR3 is CAWRSGGVKETQYF. CDR3 nucleotide sequence: TGTGCCTGGAGATCCGGGGGGGTAAAAGAGACCCAGTACTTC.

V and J are TRBV18 and TRBJ2-1; 11 positions agree with TRBD2. J gave up 5 bases and V 2 bases, and 8 bases lay outside the gene matches. Germline CDR1 reads KGHSH; CDR2 reads LQKENI. This CDR3 contains 17 residues. DNA for the CDR3: TGTGCCAGCTCACCAACTAGCGGGAGTAGTAAGAACAATGAGCAGTTCTTC. Protein product: CASSPTSGSSKNNEQFF.

The chain has TRBV29-1 and TRBJ1-3; D perhaps matches TRBD1 (6 bases). Germline lookup yields CDR1 SQVTM and CDR2 ANQGSEA. The CDR3 runs 13 residues. V lost 7 bases, J lost 0 bases, and 10 bases lay in between. CDR3 in amino acids: CSAGQTSGNTIYF. The CDR3 DNA reads as TGCAGCGCTGGACAGACCTCTGGAAACACCATATATTTT. Complete variable domain (other parts from reference TRBV29-1 and TRBJ1-3): SAVISQKPSRDICQRGTSLTIQCQVDSQVTMMFWYRQQPGQSLTLIATANQGSEATYESGFVIDKFPISRPNLTFSTLTVSNMSPEDSSIYLCSAGQTSGNTIYFGEGSWLTVV.

The chain links TRBV7-2 to TRBJ2-5; 10 positions agree with TRBD1. From germline, CDR1 is SGHTA and CDR2 FQGNSA. The CDR3 length is 14 residues. The V segment lost 2 bases and the J segment 7 bases; nucleotides outside the gene matches: 4. This chain's CDR3 is CASSLPRQGATQYF. DNA of the CDR3: TGTGCCAGCAGCTTACCGAGACAGGGGGCGACCCAGTACTTC.

V gene TRBV28 combines with J gene TRBJ2-2, with D possibly TRBD2 on 5 matching bases. This CDR3 comprises 15 residues. Per germline, CDR1 MDHEN and CDR2 SYDVKM. Trimming removed 8 bases from V and 0 bases from J, with 13 bases in between. For the CDR3, the DNA is TGTGCCAGCCCCTTCCCGGGGACGAACACCGGGGAGCTGTTTTTT. Translating it yields CASPFPGTNTGELFF.